Listed below are T cell receptor beta chains from one sample, sequenced in a study of shared clonotypes between healthy human individuals. Libraries were prepared by immunoSEQ multiplex PCR; TCRdb keeps only in-frame clonotypes and omits some of them. The sample lists 650,000 to 800,000 clones, roughly 72% occurring once. Sequencing was carried out using memory CD4+ T cells sorted from blood. The receptors were sampled from a woman younger than 45 in good health. The CDR3 runs from the conserved cysteine through the conserved F or W.

V gene: TRBV6-4; J gene: TRBJ1-5; CDR3 protein: CASSVTDSNQPQHF
V gene: TRBV11-2; J gene: TRBJ2-2; CDR3 protein: CASSLQLAGELFF
V gene: TRBV6-1; J gene: TRBJ1-5; CDR3 protein: CASIGDHQPQHF
V gene: TRBV2; J gene: TRBJ1-6; CDR3 protein: CASSFLGSGNSPLHF
V gene: TRBV5-1; J gene: TRBJ1-1; CDR3 protein: CASSFQGDATEAFF
V gene: TRBV29-1; J gene: TRBJ1-4; CDR3 protein: CSGWIQGNEKLFF
V gene: TRBV11-1; J gene: TRBJ2-7; CDR3 protein: CASSLAFWDRDYEQYF
V gene: TRBV29-1; J gene: TRBJ2-1; CDR3 protein: CSVDETSGSYNEQFF
V gene: TRBV7-3; J gene: TRBJ2-1; CDR3 protein: CASSLEAGEYNEQFF
V gene: TRBV10-3; J gene: TRBJ2-7; CDR3 protein: CAISEAGARKQLYEQYF
V gene: TRBV28; J gene: TRBJ2-7; CDR3 protein: CASSTPEAGGPSYEQYF
V gene: TRBV12-5; J gene: TRBJ2-1; CDR3 protein: CASGLGGRGLATYNEQFF
V gene: TRBV4-2; J gene: TRBJ2-2; CDR3 protein: CASRRQDGELFF
V gene: TRBV6-5; J gene: TRBJ2-7; CDR3 protein: CATHNSGDLYYEQYF
V gene: TRBV7-8; J gene: TRBJ2-1; CDR3 protein: CASSLRKVQGHNEQFF
V gene: TRBV5-1; J gene: TRBJ1-3; CDR3 protein: CASSPEYSNGNTIYF
V gene: TRBV10-3; J gene: TRBJ1-2; CDR3 protein: CAISLGINYGYTF
V gene: TRBV19; J gene: TRBJ2-5; CDR3 protein: CASSLPRGETQYF
V gene: TRBV18; J gene: TRBJ2-7; CDR3 protein: CASSPPRPNYEQYF
V gene: TRBV7-3; J gene: TRBJ2-7; CDR3 protein: CASSEAGGSSYEQYF
V gene: TRBV7-9; J gene: TRBJ2-5; CDR3 protein: CASSSQGRNQETQYF
V gene: TRBV7-9; J gene: TRBJ1-2; CDR3 protein: CASSLGTTASRGYTF
V gene: TRBV19; J gene: TRBJ2-1; CDR3 protein: CASRTYRTGVNEQFF
V gene: TRBV27; J gene: TRBJ1-1; CDR3 protein: CASRGSASNTEAFF
V gene: TRBV6-1; J gene: TRBJ2-7; CDR3 protein: CASRPRGTVGGEQYF
V gene: TRBV10-3; J gene: TRBJ1-2; CDR3 protein: CAITAAPSNYGYTF
V gene: TRBV4-1; J gene: TRBJ1-2; CDR3 protein: CASSQVLGGKGYTF
V gene: TRBV6-1; J gene: TRBJ1-2; CDR3 protein: CATKGGENYGYTF
V gene: TRBV6-6; J gene: TRBJ2-1; CDR3 protein: CASSYRENLVF
V gene: TRBV7-9; J gene: TRBJ1-5; CDR3 protein: CASSLAQGTGYNQPQHF
V gene: TRBV6-6; J gene: TRBJ2-1; CDR3 protein: CASSYRLNEQFF
V gene: TRBV28; J gene: TRBJ2-7; CDR3 protein: CASNLRGYEQYF
V gene: TRBV6-1; J gene: TRBJ2-7; CDR3 protein: CASSEAQGRAWDIYEQYF
V gene: TRBV4-2; J gene: TRBJ1-1; CDR3 protein: CASSEPSGYTEAFF
V gene: TRBV11-2; J gene: TRBJ1-4; CDR3 protein: CASSRGQGARKLFF
V gene: TRBV30; J gene: TRBJ2-1; CDR3 protein: CAWSGRGVNSYNEQFF
V gene: TRBV15; J gene: TRBJ1-2; CDR3 protein: CATSRDQAGRYTF
V gene: TRBV9; J gene: TRBJ2-1; CDR3 protein: CASSVASGRAGEQFF
V gene: TRBV6-1; J gene: TRBJ1-1; CDR3 protein: CASSEAPGEAFF
V gene: TRBV14; J gene: TRBJ2-6; CDR3 protein: CASSLLGGSGANVLTF
V gene: TRBV19; J gene: TRBJ2-1; CDR3 protein: CASSIGQRLYNEQFF
V gene: TRBV10-3; J gene: TRBJ2-7; CDR3 protein: CARSPRAGYEQYF
V gene: TRBV18; J gene: TRBJ1-5; CDR3 protein: CASSPGEDQPQHF
V gene: TRBV21-1; J gene: TRBJ1-5; CDR3 protein: CARQSYQPQHF